The 22 T cell receptor beta chains given below trace back to one sample, sequenced in a study of control samples from healthy donors and cancer patients. The method was immunoSEQ multiplex PCR; TCRdb's version includes in-frame clones alone and lacks a portion of them. The table lists about 190,000 clones, over 85% of them singletons, with roughly 1.5% in the top ten. Sequencing used blood. The receptors stem from a man younger than 35 in good health.

The rearrangement links TRBV9 to TRBJ2-6; possibly TRBD2 for D (5 bases). From germline, CDR1 is SGDLS and CDR2 YYNGEE. Trimming cost V 6 bases and J 0 bases, with 13 bases left between them. CDR3 length equals 16 residues. CDR3: CASKDSDRSGANVLTF. CDR3 sequence (DNA): TGTGCCAGCAAGGATAGCGATCGCTCTGGGGCCAACGTCCTGACTTTC.

The chain links TRBV29-1 to TRBJ2-1, with unresolved D. Germline CDR1 reads SQVTM; CDR2 reads ANQGSEA. This CDR3 contains 12 residues. Trimming stripped 8 bases from V and 2 bases from J, with 10 bases between. CDR3 nucleotides: TGCAGCACAACGGCGGCCTACAATGAGCAGTTCTTC. This sequence encodes CSTTAAYNEQFF.

J is TRBJ2-3 and V is TRBV6-5; TRBD1 aligns across 8 bases. CDR3 length: 15 amino acids. J was trimmed by 0 bases and V by 4 bases; bases with no gene match: 3. CDR1 is MNHEY, CDR2 SVGAGI, per germline. The CDR3 loop reads CASSWRTGSTDTQYF. The CDR3, as DNA: TGTGCCAGCAGTTGGAGGACAGGGAGCACAGATACGCAGTATTTT.

This chain joins TRBV6-5 and TRBJ2-7; a possible D gene is TRBD2 (5 bases). The CDR3 extends over 14 amino acids. V shed 0 bases and J shed 2 bases, with 8 bases lying between them. CDR1 and CDR2 (germline): MNHEY, SVGAGI. CDR3 sequence reads: CASSYSRETYEQYF. CDR3 coding DNA: TGTGCCAGCAGTTACTCCCGGGAAACCTACGAGCAGTACTTC.

The chain combines TRBV11-1 with TRBJ2-3; D assignment may be TRBD1 or TRBD2 (5 bases each). This CDR3 is 15 amino acids long. Trimming took 3 bases from V and 5 from J, leaving 15 bases between them. Germline V gene lookup returns CDR1 SGHAT and CDR2 FQDESV (reference sequence). The CDR3 region is CASSFGTPREDTQYF. CDR3 in DNA: TGTGCCAGCAGCTTCGGGACCCCTCGAGAAGATACGCAGTATTTT.

The V call is TRBV7-6, the J call TRBJ1-6; 7 nucleotides match TRBD1. The CDR3 is 18 amino acids. V shed 5 bases, J shed 5 bases, and the junction held 15 bases outside the gene matches. Germline CDR1 SGHVS, CDR2 FNYEAQ. Here the CDR3 DNA reads TGTGCCAGCAGCCCCATCGGGGGACAGAAAAAGAATAATTCACCCCTCCACTTT. Its translation: CASSPIGGQKKNNSPLHF. The full variable domain, rest sourced from reference TRBV7-6 and TRBJ1-6, is GAGVSQSPRYKVTKRGQDVALRCDPISGHVSLYWYRQALGQGPEFLTYFNYEAQQDKSGLPNDRFSAERPEGSISTLTIQRTEQRDSAMYRCASSPIGGQKKNNSPLHFGNGTRLTVT.

The chain joins TRBV6-4 to TRBJ2-1, with 12 nucleotides matching TRBD2. The germline V gene has CDR1 MRHNA and CDR2 SNTAGT. The CDR3 has 15 amino acids. J lost 4 bases, V lost 9 bases, and 7 bases had no gene match. CDR3 coding DNA: TGTGCCAGTTCTTCCGGGACTAGCGGGTACAATGAGCAGTTCTTC. It codes for CASSSGTSGYNEQFF.

The V and J genes are TRBV10-3 and TRBJ1-6, with a weak D call TRBD1 (5 bases). The germline V and J ends were trimmed by 3 bases and 13 bases, with 22 bases remaining between them. CDR1 and CDR2 from the germline V gene are ENHRY and SYGVKD. There are 16 residues in the CDR3. DNA of the CDR3: TGTGCCATCAGTGATATATCCCCCGGGACTGCGTCCCCCCTCCACTTT. The encoded protein is CAISDISPGTASPLHF.

J is TRBJ1-6 and V is TRBV5-4, with 8 bases aligning to TRBD1. The J segment lost 8 bases and the V segment lost 2 bases, leaving 3 bases of the junction unmatched. This CDR3 has 14 residues. The germline V gene encodes CDR1 SGHNT and CDR2 YYREEE (reference sequence). CDR3 bases: TGTGCCAGCAGCTTCGAACAGGGGGATTCACCCCTCCACTTT. As protein: CASSFEQGDSPLHF.

The rearrangement joins TRBV15 to TRBJ2-6; a possible D gene is TRBD2 (6 bases). The CDR3 loop spans 19 amino acids. Germline V CDR1 and CDR2: LNHNV, YYDKDF (reference sequence). Between the trimmed V and J ends, which lost 3 bases and 1 base, there was a span of 19 bases. CDR3: CATSREGRIGNSGANVLTF. In nucleotides, the CDR3 is TGTGCCACCAGCAGGGAGGGGAGAATCGGAAATTCTGGGGCCAACGTCCTGACTTTC.

The genes are TRBV10-2 and TRBJ2-4; the D gene is possibly TRBD1 (5 bases). V was cut by 4 bases and J by 1 base, with 11 bases left in between. The CDR3 has 15 amino acids. Germline CDR1 WSHSY, CDR2 SAAADI. This CDR3 is CASSGRGPAKNIQYF. CDR3 DNA sequence: TGCGCCAGCAGTGGAAGGGGTCCGGCCAAAAACATTCAGTACTTC.

This sequence joins TRBV7-3 and TRBJ2-3; D ambiguous. V was shortened by 2 bases and J by 3 bases, with 9 bases between the two germline ends. Looked up from germline, CDR1 is SGHTA and CDR2 is FQGTGA. The CDR3 runs to 14 residues. CDR3 loop: CASSLEMSTDTQYF. DNA for the CDR3: TGTGCCAGCAGCTTAGAGATGTCGACAGATACGCAGTATTTT.

This rearrangement joins TRBV18 to TRBJ1-2, with D uncertain. Trimming cost V 2 bases and J 6 bases, with 13 bases left between them. This CDR3 contains 14 residues. In germline, CDR1 is KGHSH, CDR2 LQKENI. The CDR3 is CASSPNVQDHGYTF. The CDR3, as DNA: TGTGCCAGCTCACCAAATGTGCAGGATCATGGCTACACCTTC.

The V gene is TRBV12-3 or TRBV12-4, the J gene TRBJ1-2, with D tentatively TRBD1 (5 bases). V lost 2 bases and J lost 8, with 12 bases in between. The CDR3 runs to 13 residues. The CDR3 sequence: CASSLWQGQGYTF. DNA of the CDR3: TGTGCCAGCAGTTTATGGCAGGGTCAGGGCTACACCTTC.

The chain has TRBV4-2 and TRBJ2-7; TRBD2 is a possible D gene (5 bases). V lost 4 bases to trimming and J lost 3 bases, with 13 bases between them. There are 14 residues in the CDR3. The germline V gene encodes CDR1 LGHNA and CDR2 YNFKEQ. Here the CDR3 reads CASSLAPGFYEQYF. CDR3 coding DNA: TGTGCCAGCAGCCTCGCCCCGGGATTCTACGAGCAGTACTTC.

The V gene is TRBV19, the J gene TRBJ1-1, with D hard to call. V was cut by 8 bases and J by 0 bases, with 10 bases left in between. Germline loops: CDR1 LNHDA, CDR2 SQIVND (reference sequence). This CDR3 comprises 13 residues. This chain's CDR3 is CASHRSLNTEAFF. The DNA for the CDR3 is TGTGCCAGTCATCGCAGTTTGAACACTGAAGCTTTCTTT. Variable domain in full (rest from reference TRBV19 and TRBJ1-1): DGGITQSPKYLFRKEGQNVTLSCEQNLNHDAMYWYRQDPGQGLRLIYYSQIVNDFQKGDIAEGYSVSREKKESFPLTVTSAQKNPTAFYLCASHRSLNTEAFFGQGTRLTVV.

The V and J genes are TRBV6-5 and TRBJ1-5; unclear D gene. The CDR3 contains 14 residues. Germline CDR1 and CDR2: MNHEY and SVGAGI. The ends were cut back, 3 bases at V and 7 bases at J, with 13 bases in the middle. The chain's CDR3 is CASSYRGIGQPQHF. For the CDR3, the DNA is TGTGCCAGCAGTTATCGGGGAATAGGGCAGCCCCAGCATTTT.

The sample holds one count of this clone. V usage is TRBV12-5 and J usage is TRBJ2-1; D is undetermined. The V and J ends lost 0 bases and 3 bases respectively, with 9 bases between them. The CDR3 extends over 15 amino acids. Germline V CDR1 and CDR2: LGHNT, FRNRAP. The CDR3 DNA follows: TGTGCTAGTGGTTTGGTGAAGAGCTTCTACAATGAGCAGTTCTTC. Its translation is CASGLVKSFYNEQFF.

This chain joins TRBV21-1 and TRBJ2-3; the table's D gene call, TRBD1, was not cross checked with the DNA. TRBV21-1 is a pseudogene locus. The CDR3 contains 17 residues. CDR3 region: CASSKGGPRMQADTQYF. The CDR3 DNA reads as TGTGCCAGCAGCAAAGGGGGCCCCAGGATGCAAGCAGATACGCAGTATTTT.

This clone was recorded once. The chain couples TRBV7-3 to TRBJ2-1; 14 bases map to TRBD2. Germline-derived CDR1 and CDR2 are SGHTA and FQGTGA. This CDR3 has 19 amino acids. The trim removed 4 bases at V and 0 bases at J, leaving 8 bases unmatched. The CDR3 DNA reads as TGTGCCAGCAGCTCCCGAGGACTAGCGGGGGGCCACTCCTACAATGAGCAGTTCTTC. This encodes CASSSRGLAGGHSYNEQFF.

The genes are TRBV24-1 and TRBJ2-2, with TRBD1 identical over 7 bases. The germline V gene encodes CDR1 KGHDR and CDR2 SFDVKD. This CDR3 is built from 18 residues. The V segment lost 3 bases and the J segment 1 base; nucleotides outside the gene matches: 10. DNA for the CDR3: TGTGCCACCAGTGATCCCGAAGGCCGGACAGGGAACACCGGGGAGCTGTTTTTT. The encoded protein is CATSDPEGRTGNTGELFF.

The chain couples TRBV24-1 to TRBJ2-3, with D perhaps matching TRBD1 (6 bases). Trimming removed 5 bases from V and 1 base from J, with 15 bases in between. CDR1 KGHDR and CDR2 SFDVKD come from the germline V gene. There are 16 residues in the CDR3. The CDR3 bases are TGTGCCACCAGTGCCGGAGGCAGGGGCCGCACAGATACGCAGTATTTT. The encoded protein is CATSAGGRGRTDTQYF.